This record looks at one T cell receptor (beta chain) sequence and its context. This record belongs to a study of blood T cell repertoires in COVID-19. The wider study: The samples span acute and convalescent COVID-19 from the United States, Italy and Spain. PBMCs, B-cell-depleted T cells, or T cells provided the cDNA or gDNA that made up the material.

Seattle patients were enrolled during active infection and followed longitudinally. Original processing methods: Estimation of nucleated cell counts relied on the amplification of reference gene primers. Measured with immunoSEQ multiplex PCR; TCRdb has only the in-frame clones, and not every one. The V and J calls and the clone size are those of that table, but D and trimming were determined from the DNA. The repertoire holds a few hundred thousand clones, with roughly 84% as singletons. The specimen sequenced was peripheral blood. The sequence derives from a person aged 70 to 79 with COVID-19, enrolled during active disease.

As DNA, the CDR3 is TGTGCCAGCAGTTCCACAGGGAGGGGGACTGAAGCTTTCTTT. Translated, it gives CASSSTGRGTEAFF. The chain carries TRBV28 and TRBJ1-1, with D possibly matching TRBD1 (6 bases). The ends were cut back, 4 bases at V and 5 bases at J, with 14 bases in the middle. The germline V gene has CDR1 MDHEN and CDR2 SYDVKM. The CDR3 is made up of 14 amino acids.